This entry is about one T cell receptor beta chain. The clone's antigen remains unknown. Qualities for individual bases were not recorded, and no much larger clone is one base off. Using the deep immunoSEQ assay, multiplex PCR amplified TCR CDR3 regions from genomic DNA. For each cell subset, the extracted genomic DNA was distributed evenly across all wells of several immunoSEQ 96-well plates, and each plate served as one replicate. For sorted subsets, 150 to 250 ng genomic DNA, equal to 30,000 to 35,000 T cell genomes, was loaded into each replicate PCR. Purified libraries were quantified with a Qubit 3.0 fluorometer, sized on a Bioanalyzer 2100, and re-quantified with the KAPA Library Quantification kit. Every immunoSEQ 96-well plate was sequenced on a dedicated single-read 150-cycle Illumina NextSeq 550 flow cell. As for how the authors treated the data: The immunoSEQ output contained only junctional sequences without quality scores, so filtering could not match that applied to full-length reads. Sequences were annotated with PyIR, a Python wrapper for IgBLAST v1.9, using IMGT germline references to assign V/J genes and CDR3. Reads were filtered out if the reads had weak V/J assignments (E-value above 1e-6), no CDR3, stop codons, out-of-frame junctions, or ambiguous translated residues. V3J clonotypes were defined as sequences sharing the same inferred V gene, J gene, and CDR3 amino acid sequence. Percentage overlap between repertoires was calculated by dividing the number of shared unique clonotypes by the size of the smaller repertoire. RTK rarefaction, the Chao1 estimator, and Recon v2.1 estimates of unobserved clonotypes were used to assess repertoire richness. Generation probabilities for all TCRbeta clonotypes obtained by the gDNA method from a few donors were computed using OLGA. What TCRdb holds here is the immuneACCESS table cut down to in-frame rearrangements. Part of the clones is not present; checked against another copy, under half of the missing clones reflect an unresolved V gene, and the others are unexplained. The DNA was the basis for D and trimming; V, J and clone size are from that table. Here the sample has roughly 1.5 million clones; approximately 98% occur a single time. Roughly 0.4% of the sample is taken by the ten largest.

The entry originates in a study of shared clonotypes between healthy human individuals (dated by TCRdb to the early 2020s). Concerning the study at large: The cohort included three men and a couple of women between 18 and 49 years of age. For each donor, three plates each were used for CD4 naive and CD4 memory, two plates were used for CD8 naive, and one plate was used for CD8 memory. To estimate repertoire size and how much clonotype sharing occurs between individuals, the study deeply sequenced the blood TCR repertoires of roughly 5 healthy adults. To increase sequencing depth and limit assay-specific biases, TCR repertoire library preparation and sequencing were carried out by different laboratories using diverse techniques. Leukapheresis yielded between about 0.8 and 9.5 billion PBMCs per donor.

Healthy HIV-negative adults with no recently reported acute infections or vaccinations were included as donors. Only Caucasian adults living in Nashville, Tennessee, USA were represented among the donors. CD4+ T cells were enriched by magnetic negative selection; naive cells were then positively selected on CD45RA, and the negative fraction formed the memory subset. Blood was obtained by leukapheresis, after which PBMCs were separated by Ficoll-Histopaque density gradient centrifugation and cryopreserved in liquid nitrogen vapor phase. Analytical flow cytometry was used to check the purity and quantity of every magnetically sorted T cell population. Each sorted fraction had its genomic DNA isolated and then quantified by UV absorbance on a Nanodrop 2000c. What the work shows at the level of the full study, not this receptor alone: Sampling was restricted to blood, and TCR repertoires in tissue are likely to differ from TCR repertoires in blood. When a handful of donors were compared, the shared fraction of clonotypes was around 4.6% for naive CD4, approximately 3.5% for naive CD8, 2.3% for memory CD4, and less than 0.5% for memory CD8. Because the study included only a small number of donors, the genetic and exposure-history diversity represented was limited. Incomplete sequencing was indicated by rarefaction of sorted-subset datasets, despite the large sequencing depth. Pairwise subsampling led to the expectation that sequencing depth would affect the degree of clonotype sharing among donors. Clonotypes shared by all four sorted-subset donors showed higher generation probabilities than non-shared clonotypes. Estimated clonotype richness was generally larger for naive than for memory subsets.

Sequencing input: naive CD4+ T cells sorted from blood. In light of the paper, this sample's cell subset or site label describes: CD45RA+ positively selected. This TCR was recovered from a man aged 25 to 45 in good health.

The CDR3 has the sequence CASSPQYGENNEQFF. The nucleotides are TGCGCCAGCAGCCCTCAGTACGGGGAAAACAATGAGCAGTTCTTC. The chain is encoded by TRBV5-1 joined to TRBJ2-1; the D segment could be TRBD2, given 5 matching bases. According to the germline V gene, CDR1 reads SGHRS and CDR2 reads YFSETQ. Reading from cysteine to phenylalanine, the CDR3 counts 15 amino acids. Of the read, only the CDR3 DNA is kept; its 45 bases are in frame from base 1. A distance of 16 bases separates the germline ends of V and J, which lose 4 bases and 5 bases respectively.